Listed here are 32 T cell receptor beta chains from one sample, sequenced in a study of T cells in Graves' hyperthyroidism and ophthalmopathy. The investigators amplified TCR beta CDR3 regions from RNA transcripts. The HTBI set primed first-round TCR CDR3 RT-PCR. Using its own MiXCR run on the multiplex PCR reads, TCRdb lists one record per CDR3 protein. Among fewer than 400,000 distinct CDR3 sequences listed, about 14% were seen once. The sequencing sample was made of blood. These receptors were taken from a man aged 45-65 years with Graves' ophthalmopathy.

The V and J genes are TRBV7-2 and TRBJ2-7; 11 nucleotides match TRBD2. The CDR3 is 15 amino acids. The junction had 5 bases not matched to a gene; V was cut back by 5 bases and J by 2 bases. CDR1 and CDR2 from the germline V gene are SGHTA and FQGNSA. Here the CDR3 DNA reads TGTGCCAGCAGCACACTAGCGGGAGTACCCTACGAGCAGTACTTC. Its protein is CASSTLAGVPYEQYF.

The CDR3 sequence: CAISTDGTEAFF. The CDR3 region has the DNA TGTGCCATCAGCACAGACGGGACTGAAGCTTTCTTT. The chain has TRBV10-3 and TRBJ1-1; D call uncertain. V was cut by 6 bases and J by 5 bases, with 10 bases left in between. Per the germline V gene, CDR1 is ENHRY and CDR2 is SYGVKD. This CDR3 is 12 amino acids long.

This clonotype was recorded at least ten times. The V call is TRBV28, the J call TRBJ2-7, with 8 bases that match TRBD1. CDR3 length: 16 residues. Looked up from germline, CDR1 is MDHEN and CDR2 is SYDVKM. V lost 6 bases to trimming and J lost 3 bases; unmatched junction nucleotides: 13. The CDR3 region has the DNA TGTGCCAGCAGGGACACAGGGGGAGGAATTGTCTACGAGCAGTACTTC. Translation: CASRDTGGGIVYEQYF.

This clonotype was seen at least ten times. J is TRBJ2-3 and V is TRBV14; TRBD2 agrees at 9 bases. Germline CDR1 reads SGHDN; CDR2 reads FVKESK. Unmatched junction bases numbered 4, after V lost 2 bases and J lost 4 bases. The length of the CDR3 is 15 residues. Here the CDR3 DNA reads TGTGCCAGCAGCCAATTGGCGGGAGGGCCAGATACGCAGTATTTT. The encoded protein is CASSQLAGGPDTQYF.

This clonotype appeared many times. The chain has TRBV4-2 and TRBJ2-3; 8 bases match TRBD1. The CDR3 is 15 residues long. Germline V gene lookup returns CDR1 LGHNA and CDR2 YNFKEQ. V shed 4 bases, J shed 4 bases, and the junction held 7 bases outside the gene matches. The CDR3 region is CASSLTGTGPDTQYF. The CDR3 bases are TGTGCCAGCAGCCTCACCGGGACAGGACCAGATACGCAGTATTTT.

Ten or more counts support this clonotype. CDR3 DNA: TGCAGTGCTAGAGATCGGAATCAGGCAGATACGCAGTATTTT. Translated: CSARDRNQADTQYF. The chain recombines TRBV20-1 with TRBJ2-3; no definite D call. In germline, CDR1 is DFQATT, CDR2 SNEGSKA (reference sequence). This CDR3 is built from 14 residues. Trimming stripped 0 bases from V and 4 bases from J, with 11 bases between.

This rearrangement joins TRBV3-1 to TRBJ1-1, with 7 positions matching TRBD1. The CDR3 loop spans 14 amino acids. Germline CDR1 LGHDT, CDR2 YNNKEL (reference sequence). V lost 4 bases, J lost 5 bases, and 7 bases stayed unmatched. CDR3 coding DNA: TGTGCCAGCAGCCCACCAGGGGGGCGGACTGAAGCTTTCTTT. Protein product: CASSPPGGRTEAFF.

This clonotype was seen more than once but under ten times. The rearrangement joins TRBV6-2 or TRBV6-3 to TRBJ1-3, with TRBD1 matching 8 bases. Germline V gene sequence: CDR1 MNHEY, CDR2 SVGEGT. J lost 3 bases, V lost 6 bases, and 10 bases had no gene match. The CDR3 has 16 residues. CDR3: CASSPTQGVFGNTIYF. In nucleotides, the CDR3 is TGTGCCAGCAGCCCCACACAGGGGGTGTTTGGAAACACCATATATTTT.

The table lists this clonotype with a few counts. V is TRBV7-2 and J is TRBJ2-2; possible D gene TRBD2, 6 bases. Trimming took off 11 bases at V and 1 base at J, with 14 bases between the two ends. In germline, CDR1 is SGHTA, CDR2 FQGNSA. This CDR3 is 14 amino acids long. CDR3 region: CALPPGGNTGELFF. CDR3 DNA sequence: TGTGCCCTGCCCCCCGGGGGGAACACCGGGGAGCTGTTTTTT.

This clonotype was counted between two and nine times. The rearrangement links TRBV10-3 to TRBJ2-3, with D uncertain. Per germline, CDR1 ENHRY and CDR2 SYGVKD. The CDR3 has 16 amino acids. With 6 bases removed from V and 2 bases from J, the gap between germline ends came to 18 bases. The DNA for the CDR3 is TGTGCCATCAGACCTTTTGCGTCCAGGTTCACAGATACGCAGTATTTT. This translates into CAIRPFASRFTDTQYF.

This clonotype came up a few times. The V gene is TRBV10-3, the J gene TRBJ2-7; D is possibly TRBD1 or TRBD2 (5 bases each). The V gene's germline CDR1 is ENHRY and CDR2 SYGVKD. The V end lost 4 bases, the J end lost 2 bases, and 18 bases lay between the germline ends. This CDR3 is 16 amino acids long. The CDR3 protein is CAISAAGTGTTYEQYF. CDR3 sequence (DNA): TGTGCCATCAGTGCCGCCGGGACGGGCACTACCTACGAGCAGTACTTC.

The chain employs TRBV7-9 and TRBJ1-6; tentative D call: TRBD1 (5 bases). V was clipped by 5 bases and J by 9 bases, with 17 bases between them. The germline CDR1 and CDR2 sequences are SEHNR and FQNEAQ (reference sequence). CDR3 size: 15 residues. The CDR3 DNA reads TGTGCCAGCAGCGGGGCTGGCGGCGGGGCTTCACCCCTCCACTTT. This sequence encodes CASSGAGGGASPLHF.

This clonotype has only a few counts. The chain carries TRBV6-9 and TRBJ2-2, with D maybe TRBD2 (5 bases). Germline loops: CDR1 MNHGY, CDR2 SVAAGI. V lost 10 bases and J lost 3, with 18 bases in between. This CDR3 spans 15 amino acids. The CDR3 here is CANTSAGGYTGELFF. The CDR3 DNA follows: TGTGCCAATACATCGGCGGGCGGGTACACCGGGGAGCTGTTTTTT.

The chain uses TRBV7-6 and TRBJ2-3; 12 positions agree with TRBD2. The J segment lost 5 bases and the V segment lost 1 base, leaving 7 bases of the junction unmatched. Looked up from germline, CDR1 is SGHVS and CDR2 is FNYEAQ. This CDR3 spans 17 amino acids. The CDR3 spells CASSLEGGLAGLDTQYF. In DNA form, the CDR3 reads TGTGCCAGCAGCTTAGAGGGAGGACTAGCGGGACTAGATACGCAGTATTTT.

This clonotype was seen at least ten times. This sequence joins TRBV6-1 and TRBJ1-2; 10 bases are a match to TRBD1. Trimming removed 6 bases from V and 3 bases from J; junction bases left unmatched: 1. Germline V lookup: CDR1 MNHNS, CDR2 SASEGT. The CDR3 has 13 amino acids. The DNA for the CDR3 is TGTGCCAGCAGGACAGGGGGCCACTATGGCTACACCTTC. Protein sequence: CASRTGGHYGYTF.

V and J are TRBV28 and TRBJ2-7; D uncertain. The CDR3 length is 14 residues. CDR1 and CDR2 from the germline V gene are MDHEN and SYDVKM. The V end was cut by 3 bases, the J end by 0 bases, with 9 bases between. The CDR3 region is CASSFWKSSYEQYF. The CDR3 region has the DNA TGTGCCAGCAGTTTTTGGAAAAGCTCCTACGAGCAGTACTTC. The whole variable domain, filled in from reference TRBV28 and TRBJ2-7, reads DVKVTQSSRYLVKRTGEKVFLECVQDMDHENMFWYRQDPGLGLRLIYFSYDVKMKEKGDIPEGYSVSREKKERFSLILESASTNQTSMYLCASSFWKSSYEQYFGPGTRLTVT.

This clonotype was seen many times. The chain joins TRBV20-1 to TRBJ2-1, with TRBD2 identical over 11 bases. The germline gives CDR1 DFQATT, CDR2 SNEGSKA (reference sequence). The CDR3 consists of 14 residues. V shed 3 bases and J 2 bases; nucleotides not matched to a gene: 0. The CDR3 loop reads CSARGLAAYNEQFF. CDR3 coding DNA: TGCAGTGCTAGGGGACTAGCGGCCTACAATGAGCAGTTCTTC.

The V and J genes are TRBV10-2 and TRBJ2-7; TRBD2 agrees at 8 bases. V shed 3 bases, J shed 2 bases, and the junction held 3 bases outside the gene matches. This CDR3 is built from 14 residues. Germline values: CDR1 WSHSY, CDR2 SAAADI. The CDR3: CASSEGGLAYEQYF. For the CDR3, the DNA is TGCGCCAGCAGTGAAGGGGGACTAGCCTACGAGCAGTACTTC.

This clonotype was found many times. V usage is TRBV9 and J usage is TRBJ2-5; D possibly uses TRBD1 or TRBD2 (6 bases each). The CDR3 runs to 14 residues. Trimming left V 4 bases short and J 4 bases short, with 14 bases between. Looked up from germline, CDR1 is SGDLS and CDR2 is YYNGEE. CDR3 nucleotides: TGTGCCAGCAGCCCAGGAGGGGGAATAGAGACCCAGTACTTC. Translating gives CASSPGGGIETQYF.

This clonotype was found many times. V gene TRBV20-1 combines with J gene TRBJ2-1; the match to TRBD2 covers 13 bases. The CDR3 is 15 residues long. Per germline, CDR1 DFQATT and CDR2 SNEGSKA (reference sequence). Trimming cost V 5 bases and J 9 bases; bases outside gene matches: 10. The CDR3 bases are TGCAGTGCTGTTACTAGCGGGAGGGCCGGGGGTGAGCAGTTCTTC. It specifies CSAVTSGRAGGEQFF.

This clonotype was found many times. Here the CDR3 reads CASSLTRRTDTQYF. CDR3 DNA sequence: TGTGCCAGCAGCCTAACTAGGCGGACAGATACGCAGTATTTT. The chain links TRBV7-9 to TRBJ2-3, with a weak D call TRBD2 (5 bases). The germline V gene has CDR1 SEHNR and CDR2 FQNEAQ (reference sequence). This CDR3 is built from 14 residues. With 5 bases removed from V and 3 bases from J, the gap between germline ends came to 12 bases.

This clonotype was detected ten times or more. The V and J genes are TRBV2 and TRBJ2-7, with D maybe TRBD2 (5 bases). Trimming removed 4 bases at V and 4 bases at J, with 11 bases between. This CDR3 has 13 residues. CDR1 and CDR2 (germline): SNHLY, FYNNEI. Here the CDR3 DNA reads TGTGCCAGCAGTGGAGATGGACTGTACGAGCAGTACTTC. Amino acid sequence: CASSGDGLYEQYF.

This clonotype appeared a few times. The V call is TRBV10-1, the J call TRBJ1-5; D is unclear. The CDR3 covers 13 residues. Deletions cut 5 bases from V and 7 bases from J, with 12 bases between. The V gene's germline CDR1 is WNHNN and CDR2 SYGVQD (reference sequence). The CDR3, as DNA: TGCGCCAGCAGTCAAGGACGGGAGCAGCCCCAGCATTTT. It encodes CASSQGREQPQHF.

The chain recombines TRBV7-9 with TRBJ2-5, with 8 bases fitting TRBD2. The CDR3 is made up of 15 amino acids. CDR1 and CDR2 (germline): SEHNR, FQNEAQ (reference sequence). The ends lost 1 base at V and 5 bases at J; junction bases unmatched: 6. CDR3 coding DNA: TGTGCCAGCAGCTTAGAAGGACTAGCTTACGAGACCCAGTACTTC. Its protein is CASSLEGLAYETQYF. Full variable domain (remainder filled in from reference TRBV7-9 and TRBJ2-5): DTGVSQNPRHKITKRGQNVTFRCDPISEHNRLYWYRQTLGQGPEFLTYFQNEAQLEKSRLLSDRFSAERPKGSFSTLEIQRTEQGDSAMYLCASSLEGLAYETQYFGPGTRLLVL.

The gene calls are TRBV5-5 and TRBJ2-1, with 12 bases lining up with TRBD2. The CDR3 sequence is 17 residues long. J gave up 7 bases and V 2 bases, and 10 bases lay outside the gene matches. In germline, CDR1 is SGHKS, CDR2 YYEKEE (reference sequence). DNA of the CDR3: TGTGCCAGCAGCTTCTTTCAAAGACTAGCGGGAGCGAATGAGCAGTTCTTC. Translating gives CASSFFQRLAGANEQFF.

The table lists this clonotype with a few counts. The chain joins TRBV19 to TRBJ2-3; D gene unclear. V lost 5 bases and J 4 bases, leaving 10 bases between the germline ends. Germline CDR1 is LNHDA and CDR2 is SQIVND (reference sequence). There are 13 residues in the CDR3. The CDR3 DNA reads TGTGCCAGTAGTTCCAACTGGGCAGATACGCAGTATTTT. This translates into CASSSNWADTQYF.

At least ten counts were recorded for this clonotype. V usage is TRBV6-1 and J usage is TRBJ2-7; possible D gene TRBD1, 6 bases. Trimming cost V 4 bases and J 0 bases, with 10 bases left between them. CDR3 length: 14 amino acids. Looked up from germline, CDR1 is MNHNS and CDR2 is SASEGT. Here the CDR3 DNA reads TGTGCCAGCAGTGCTGGGGGCTACTCCTACGAGCAGTACTTC. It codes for CASSAGGYSYEQYF.

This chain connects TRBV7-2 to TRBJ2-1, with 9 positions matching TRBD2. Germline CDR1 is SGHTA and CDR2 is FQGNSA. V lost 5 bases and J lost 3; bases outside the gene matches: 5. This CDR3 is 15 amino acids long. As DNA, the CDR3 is TGTGCCAGCAGCCCATGGACTAGCGTCTACAATGAGCAGTTCTTC. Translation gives CASSPWTSVYNEQFF. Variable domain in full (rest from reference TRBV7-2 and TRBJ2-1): GAGVSQSPSNKVTEKGKDVELRCDPISGHTALYWYRQSLGQGLEFLIYFQGNSAPDKSGLPSDRFSAERTGGSVSTLTIQRTQQEDSAVYLCASSPWTSVYNEQFFGPGTRLTVL.

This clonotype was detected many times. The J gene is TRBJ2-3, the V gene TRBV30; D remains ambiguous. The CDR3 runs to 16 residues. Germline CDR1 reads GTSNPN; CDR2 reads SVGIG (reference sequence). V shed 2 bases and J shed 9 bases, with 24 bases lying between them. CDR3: CAWSPLGRVAKVTQYF. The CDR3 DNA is TGTGCCTGGAGTCCCCTCGGACGGGTGGCCAAAGTGACGCAGTATTTT.

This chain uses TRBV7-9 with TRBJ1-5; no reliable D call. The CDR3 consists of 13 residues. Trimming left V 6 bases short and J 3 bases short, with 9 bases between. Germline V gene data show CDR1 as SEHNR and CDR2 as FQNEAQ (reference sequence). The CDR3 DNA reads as TGTGCCAGCAGAGGGTTATCCAATCAGCCCCAGCATTTT. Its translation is CASRGLSNQPQHF. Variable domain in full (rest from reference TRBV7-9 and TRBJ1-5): DTGVSQNPRHKITKRGQNVTFRCDPISEHNRLYWYRQTLGQGPEFLTYFQNEAQLEKSRLLSDRFSAERPKGSFSTLEIQRTEQGDSAMYLCASRGLSNQPQHFGDGTRLSIL.

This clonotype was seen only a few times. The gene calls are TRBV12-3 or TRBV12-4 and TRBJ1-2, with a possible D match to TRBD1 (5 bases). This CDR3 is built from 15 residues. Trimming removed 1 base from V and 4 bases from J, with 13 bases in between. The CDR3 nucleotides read TGTGCCAGCAGTTTAGGGCACCGACAGACCTATGGCTACACCTTC. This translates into CASSLGHRQTYGYTF.

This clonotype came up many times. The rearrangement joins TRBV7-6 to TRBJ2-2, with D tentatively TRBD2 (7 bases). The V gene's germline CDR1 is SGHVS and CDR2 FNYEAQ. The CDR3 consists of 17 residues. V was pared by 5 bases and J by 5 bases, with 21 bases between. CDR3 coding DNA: TGTGCCAGCAGCGCAATACAAATCGGGGGGCGGACCGGGGAGCTGTTTTTT. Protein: CASSAIQIGGRTGELFF.